Shown below are 24 T cell receptor beta chains from a single sample sequenced in a study of OX40 agonist ivuxolimab in advanced cancers. Assay used: immunoSEQ multiplex PCR; TCRdb lists only in-frame clones, some missing. The sample contains more than 85,000 clones, roughly 87% of which appear only once. The specimen was CD4+ or CD8+ T cells sorted from blood, collected in a trial of the OX40 agonist ivuxolimab. Receptors were obtained from an adult with an advanced solid tumor such as melanoma, head and neck, liver or kidney cancer.

The chain links TRBV6-1 to TRBJ1-1, with a weak D call TRBD1 (5 bases). The CDR3 totals 14 residues. V lost 3 bases and J 1 base, leaving 9 bases between the germline ends. Looked up from germline, CDR1 is MNHNS and CDR2 is SASEGT. The DNA of the CDR3 is TGTGCCAGCAGTGATCGACAGTCGAACACTGAAGCTTTCTTT. It encodes CASSDRQSNTEAFF.

The J gene is TRBJ1-1, the V gene TRBV4-3; the D gene is possibly TRBD1 (5 bases). The ends were cut back, 4 bases at V and 7 bases at J, with 13 bases in the middle. The CDR3 runs to 13 residues. Germline-derived CDR1 and CDR2 are LGHNA and YSLEER. This CDR3 reads CASSLGRGNEAFF. CDR3 DNA: TGCGCCAGCAGCCTGGGCCGGGGCAATGAAGCTTTCTTT.

V gene TRBV6-1 combines with J gene TRBJ1-4, with a weak D call TRBD1 (5 bases). In germline, CDR1 is MNHNS, CDR2 SASEGT. The CDR3 covers 14 residues. V was clipped by 0 bases and J by 8 bases, with 10 bases between them. CDR3 in amino acids: CASSEALGGEKLFF. The CDR3 DNA is TGTGCCAGCAGTGAAGCGTTGGGGGGAGAAAAACTGTTTTTT.

This clone has a single count. The V gene is TRBV25-1, the J gene TRBJ2-2; tentative D call: TRBD2 (5 bases). Trimming shortened V by 2 bases and J by 4 bases, and 11 bases separated the two germline ends. Germline CDR1 is MGHDK and CDR2 is SYGVNS. This CDR3 region has 15 residues. CDR3 coding DNA: TGTGCCAGCAGTGAACTGGCTAGCCGCACCGGGGAGCTGTTTTTT. Its protein product is CASSELASRTGELFF.

The chain joins TRBV7-2 to TRBJ1-3; D not resolved. Germline V gene lookup returns CDR1 SGHTA and CDR2 FQGNSA. This CDR3 is built from 16 residues. The V end lost 2 bases, the J end lost 0 bases, and 11 bases lay between the germline ends. The CDR3 is CASSLNGGSSGNTIYF. The CDR3 bases are TGTGCCAGCAGCTTAAACGGCGGCAGCTCTGGAAACACCATATATTTT.

This chain joins TRBV6-1 and TRBJ1-2; 9 bases agree with TRBD1. Trimming cost V 5 bases and J 7 bases; bases outside gene matches: 8. CDR1 and CDR2 (germline): MNHNS, SASEGT. This CDR3 has 14 amino acids. CDR3 nucleotide sequence: TGTGCCAGCAGTCCCGACAGGGGGGCCGGTGGCTACACCTTC. It translates to CASSPDRGAGGYTF.

The genes are TRBV5-4 and TRBJ2-1; no firm D call. Germline values: CDR1 SGHNT, CDR2 YYREEE (reference sequence). The CDR3 runs 14 residues. Between the trimmed V and J ends, which lost 0 bases and 3 bases, there was a span of 7 bases. As DNA, the CDR3 is TGTGCCAGCAGCTTGGAGGGTAACTACAATGAGCAGTTCTTC. This codes for CASSLEGNYNEQFF.

The V and J genes are TRBV9 and TRBJ2-2, with a possible D match to TRBD2 (5 bases). The CDR3 covers 15 residues. CDR1 and CDR2 from the germline V gene are SGDLS and YYNGEE. The V and J ends lost 0 bases and 6 bases respectively, with 12 bases between them. The CDR3 bases are TGTGCCAGCAGCGTAGGTCCGGAAGCGGCCGGGGAGCTGTTTTTT. Residues: CASSVGPEAAGELFF.

V is TRBV27 and J is TRBJ2-5; 9 bases match TRBD2. The CDR3 loop spans 20 amino acids. From germline, CDR1 is MNHEY and CDR2 SMNVEV (reference sequence). Losses at the gene ends were 4 bases for V and 2 bases for J; bases not matched to a gene: 20. DNA of the CDR3: TGTGCCAGCAGTTCGACCCCCCCGCGGGGGGGGTTGAAGTCGCAAGAGACCCAGTACTTC. It translates to CASSSTPPRGGLKSQETQYF.

The gene calls are TRBV19 and TRBJ2-6, with 8 bases fitting TRBD1. The germline gives CDR1 LNHDA, CDR2 SQIVND (reference sequence). This CDR3 region has 16 residues. V lost 7 bases and J lost 0; bases outside the gene matches: 5. The CDR3 DNA is TGTGCCAGTACGCGGACAGGGAGCTCTGGGGCCAACGTCCTGACTTTC. This encodes CASTRTGSSGANVLTF.

V gene TRBV25-1 combines with J gene TRBJ2-5; 14 bases line up with TRBD2. The CDR3 is 17 residues long. V lost 4 bases and J lost 4; bases outside the gene matches: 8. The germline V gene encodes CDR1 MGHDK and CDR2 SYGVNS. DNA for the CDR3: TGTGCCAGCAGTGGCCGCCTCGGACTAGCGGGAGGAGAGACCCAGTACTTC. Its translation: CASSGRLGLAGGETQYF. Full variable domain (outside the CDR3, taken from reference TRBV25-1 and TRBJ2-5): EADIYQTPRYLVIGTGKKITLECSQTMGHDKMYWYQQDPGMELHLIHYSYGVNSTEKGDLSSESTVSRIRTEHFPLTLESARPSHTSQYLCASSGRLGLAGGETQYFGPGTRLLVL.

The rearrangement uses TRBV27 and TRBJ1-4; D is unresolved. Germline V gives CDR1 MNHEY, CDR2 SMNVEV (reference sequence). CDR3 size: 13 residues. The V gene lost 3 bases and the J gene lost 8 bases, with 10 bases spanning the gap. Here the CDR3 DNA reads TGTGCCAGCAGTTTTCGGCTGCTAGAAAAACTGTTTTTT. This translates into CASSFRLLEKLFF.

V is TRBV28 and J is TRBJ2-5; 10 nucleotides line up with TRBD2. Germline CDR1 and CDR2: MDHEN and SYDVKM. CDR3 length equals 15 residues. The V segment lost 5 bases and the J segment 4 bases; nucleotides outside the gene matches: 7. The DNA of the CDR3 is TGTGCCAGCAGTCTAAGCGGGAGGGCCGGAGAGACCCAGTACTTC. It encodes CASSLSGRAGETQYF.

J is TRBJ1-4 and V is TRBV19, with a weak D call TRBD1 (5 bases). The germline V gene encodes CDR1 LNHDA and CDR2 SQIVND (reference sequence). Trimming took 6 bases from V and 4 from J, leaving 15 bases between them. The CDR3 spans 15 residues. This chain's CDR3 is CASRSLDSFNEKLFF. Written as DNA, the CDR3 is TGTGCCAGTAGAAGCCTTGACAGCTTTAATGAAAAACTGTTTTTT.

This chain uses TRBV30 with TRBJ2-1, with D unresolved. Trimming stripped 2 bases from V and 4 bases from J, with 15 bases between. CDR1 GTSNPN and CDR2 SVGIG come from the germline V gene (reference sequence). This CDR3 has 15 residues. CDR3 protein: CAWSPLPLTYNEQFF. The CDR3 nucleotides are TGTGCCTGGAGTCCCCTCCCCCTTACGTACAATGAGCAGTTCTTC. Filled out from reference TRBV30 and TRBJ2-1, the complete variable domain reads SQTIHQWPATLVQPVGSPLSLECTVEGTSNPNLYWYRQAAGRGLQLLFYSVGIGQISSEVPQNLSASRPQDRQFILSSKKLLLSDSGFYLCAWSPLPLTYNEQFFGPGTRLTVL.

The rearrangement joins TRBV5-1 to TRBJ1-6, with 9 bases identical to TRBD1. From germline, CDR1 is SGHRS and CDR2 YFSETQ. The CDR3 extends over 18 amino acids. V gave up 6 bases and J gave up 0 bases; unmatched junction bases: 10. The CDR3 nucleotides are TGCGCCAGCACGACGGGACAGGGTGCAAGCTCCTATAATTCACCCCTCCACTTT. It codes for CASTTGQGASSYNSPLHF.

The chain has TRBV28 and TRBJ2-2, with unresolved D. V was pared by 3 bases and J by 5 bases, with 13 bases between. The CDR3 length is 15 residues. Germline CDR1 reads MDHEN; CDR2 reads SYDVKM. As DNA, the CDR3 is TGTGCCAGCAGTTTTATCAAGGGCCCAACCGGGGAGCTGTTTTTT. Translating it yields CASSFIKGPTGELFF. The full variable domain, its missing parts supplied by reference TRBV28 and TRBJ2-2, is DVKVTQSSRYLVKRTGEKVFLECVQDMDHENMFWYRQDPGLGLRLIYFSYDVKMKEKGDIPEGYSVSREKKERFSLILESASTNQTSMYLCASSFIKGPTGELFFGEGSRLTVL.

The genes are TRBV5-4 and TRBJ2-2; tentative D call: TRBD1 (5 bases). Germline-derived CDR1 and CDR2 are SGHNT and YYREEE (reference sequence). The length of the CDR3 is 17 residues. Trimming removed 0 bases from V and 2 bases from J, with 14 bases in between. The CDR3, as DNA: TGTGCCAGCAGCTTGGAAGGGCAGGGCCGTAACACCGGGGAGCTGTTTTTT. Amino acid sequence: CASSLEGQGRNTGELFF.

This chain connects TRBV7-2 to TRBJ1-2, with D maybe TRBD1 (6 bases). This CDR3 is built from 14 residues. The V end was cut by 4 bases, the J end by 2 bases, with 11 bases between. Germline V CDR1 and CDR2: SGHTA, FQGNSA. CDR3 residues: CASSYRTENYGYTF. The CDR3 nucleotides read TGTGCCAGCAGCTACCGGACAGAGAACTATGGCTACACCTTC.

V usage is TRBV19 and J usage is TRBJ1-5; D not resolved. The germline V and J ends were trimmed by 3 bases and 7 bases, with 13 bases remaining between them. This CDR3 comprises 14 residues. Germline loops: CDR1 LNHDA, CDR2 SQIVND (reference sequence). The CDR3 DNA reads TGTGCCAGTAGTATCGTCGGGTCTGCCCAGCCCCAGCATTTT. This sequence encodes CASSIVGSAQPQHF.

The rearrangement links TRBV7-2 to TRBJ2-5; tentatively, D is TRBD2 (6 bases). CDR1 is SGHTA and CDR2 is FQGNSA in the germline V gene. V was trimmed by 1 base and J by 7 bases, leaving 10 bases between them. CDR3 size: 13 residues. CDR3 protein: CASSLEDSGTQYF. CDR3 DNA sequence: TGTGCCAGCAGCTTAGAGGATAGCGGGACCCAGTACTTC.

The genes are TRBV7-9 and TRBJ1-1; 8 bases are shared with TRBD1. The germline V gene encodes CDR1 SEHNR and CDR2 FQNEAQ (reference sequence). This CDR3 contains 14 residues. J gave up 4 bases and V 2 bases, and 3 bases lay outside the gene matches. CDR3 sequence (DNA): TGTGCCAGCAGCTTACGGACAGGGCCCACTGAAGCTTTCTTT. Translating gives CASSLRTGPTEAFF.

The gene calls are TRBV27 and TRBJ1-1, with D unclear. The CDR3 spans 13 residues. From germline, CDR1 is MNHEY and CDR2 SMNVEV (reference sequence). The germline V and J ends were trimmed by 10 bases and 0 bases, with 12 bases remaining between them. The CDR3 DNA reads TGTGCCACCAGAACAGTTATGAACACTGAAGCTTTCTTT. This sequence encodes CATRTVMNTEAFF.

The chain has TRBV6-1 and TRBJ1-1, with D maybe TRBD1 (5 bases). The V and J ends lost 6 bases and 1 base respectively, with 12 bases between them. The CDR3 covers 14 residues. Germline CDR1 and CDR2: MNHNS and SASEGT. For the CDR3, the DNA is TGTGCCAGCAGCCCCGGGGCCTGGAACACTGAAGCTTTCTTT. The encoded protein is CASSPGAWNTEAFF.